Following are 10 T cell receptor beta chains from one sample sequenced in a study of graft-versus-host responses after intestinal transplantation. Measured with immunoSEQ multiplex PCR; TCRdb has only the in-frame clones, and not every one. The sample consists of around 90,000 clones, 94% of them appearing once. Their recognized antigens are unknown. Sequencing used unstimulated CD4+ T cells sorted from spleen or lymph node cells, obtained before transplant. The receptor source for this set is a human donor who was the organ donor for an intestinal transplant.

This sequence joins TRBV28 and TRBJ1-2; the match to TRBD1 covers 8 bases. This CDR3 spans 14 amino acids. The germline CDR1 and CDR2 sequences are MDHEN and SYDVKM. Unmatched junction bases numbered 6, after V lost 3 bases and J lost 6 bases. The CDR3 region is CASSFNDRGDGYTF. The CDR3 coding sequence is TGTGCCAGCAGTTTTAACGACAGGGGTGATGGCTACACCTTC.

This clone showed up just once. Other nucleotide sequences in the sample specify the same CDR3. The chain couples TRBV2 to TRBJ1-6; D possibly corresponds to TRBD1 (5 bases). V gave up 1 base and J gave up 9 bases, with 16 bases separating them. Germline assignment: CDR1 SNHLY and CDR2 FYNNEI. This CDR3 is built from 16 residues. CDR3 in amino acids: CASSEESRGVGSPLHF. CDR3 nucleotide sequence: TGTGCCAGCAGTGAAGAAAGTAGAGGGGTGGGTTCACCCCTCCACTTT.

The V and J genes are TRBV6-5 and TRBJ2-1; 9 bases fit TRBD1. The CDR3 extends over 16 amino acids. Germline loops: CDR1 MNHEY, CDR2 SVGAGI. V shed 1 base, J shed 6 bases, and the junction held 7 bases outside the gene matches. Written as DNA, the CDR3 is TGTGCCAGCAGTTACTGGGGACAGGGCCGGCGCAATGAGCAGTTCTTC. Translated: CASSYWGQGRRNEQFF.

V gene TRBV9 combines with J gene TRBJ2-7; no clear D gene. There are 11 residues in the CDR3. Trimming removed 0 bases from V and 4 bases from J, with 2 bases in between. CDR1 and CDR2 (germline): SGDLS, YYNGEE. Here the CDR3 DNA reads TGTGCCAGCAGCGTAGTTTACGAGCAGTACTTC. Its translation is CASSVVYEQYF. Looking up the rest from reference TRBV9 and TRBJ2-7 gives the full variable domain: DSGVTQTPKHLITATGQRVTLRCSPRSGDLSVYWYQQSLDQGLQFLIQYYNGEERAKGNILERFSAQQFPDLHSELNLSSLELGDSALYFCASSVVYEQYFGPGTRLTVT.

The V and J genes are TRBV6-5 and TRBJ1-2; D gene uncertain. The germline V and J ends were trimmed by 5 bases and 3 bases, with 10 bases remaining between them. The germline V gene has CDR1 MNHEY and CDR2 SVGAGI. The CDR3 totals 13 residues. The CDR3 DNA reads as TGTGCCAGCAGTCAGCAGGTCCACTATGGCTACACCTTC. Its translation is CASSQQVHYGYTF.

V and J are TRBV5-1 and TRBJ1-3, with 7 bases aligning to TRBD1. The CDR3 has 16 residues. J lost 3 bases, V lost 4 bases, and 10 bases had no gene match. Germline V gene data show CDR1 as SGHRS and CDR2 as YFSETQ. The DNA for the CDR3 is TGCGCCAGCAGCGGGGTGAAGGGGGCGGTTGGAAACACCATATATTTT. This gives the protein CASSGVKGAVGNTIYF.

J is TRBJ1-1 and V is TRBV27; 8 nucleotides match TRBD1. The J segment lost 0 bases and the V segment lost 2 bases, leaving 8 bases of the junction unmatched. The CDR3 totals 17 residues. Germline V gene data show CDR1 as MNHEY and CDR2 as SMNVEV (reference sequence). The CDR3: CASSLTFYRGMNTEAFF. The CDR3 DNA reads as TGTGCCAGCAGTTTAACTTTCTACAGGGGGATGAACACTGAAGCTTTCTTT.

Concerning this clone itself: Different DNA sequences within this sample yield the same CDR3. V is TRBV5-1 and J is TRBJ1-3; weak D call: TRBD1 (5 bases). V lost 8 bases and J 4 bases, leaving 10 bases between the germline ends. The CDR3 is 12 amino acids. In germline, CDR1 is SGHRS, CDR2 YFSETQ. CDR3 nucleotides: TGCGCCAGTAGGGGCTCCGGAAACACCATATATTTT. Encoded protein: CASRGSGNTIYF. The variable domain in full, with the rest retrieved from reference TRBV5-1 and TRBJ1-3, is KAGVTQTPRYLIKTRGQQVTLSCSPISGHRSVSWYQQTPGQGLQFLFEYFSETQRNKGNFPGRFSGRQFSNSRSEMNVSTLELGDSALYLCASRGSGNTIYFGEGSWLTVV.

In its sample, this clone was seen once. This chain joins TRBV4-2 and TRBJ2-1, with D perhaps TRBD2 (7 bases). Germline V gives CDR1 LGHNA, CDR2 YNFKEQ. This CDR3 region has 16 residues. Trimming shortened V by 1 base and J by 5 bases, and 15 bases separated the two germline ends. CDR3 DNA: TGTGCCAGCAGCCAAGTATTCCGGGGGGACAACAATGAGCAGTTCTTC. This translates into CASSQVFRGDNNEQFF.

Here the CDR3 reads CASSFRGLGTGELFF. The CDR3 nucleotides read TGTGCCAGCAGTTTCAGGGGTCTTGGCACCGGGGAGCTGTTTTTT. The J gene is TRBJ2-2, the V gene TRBV28; tentative D call: TRBD1 (6 bases). The germline gives CDR1 MDHEN, CDR2 SYDVKM. This CDR3 has 15 residues. Trimming removed 3 bases from V and 4 bases from J, with 12 bases in between.